Listed below are T cell receptor beta chains from one sample, sequenced in a study of T cell responses to AZD1222 COVID-19 vaccine. The protocol was immunoSEQ multiplex PCR, while the TCRdb copy is restricted to in-frame clones and leaves out a portion. The sample lists about 150,000 clones, about 90% occurring once. The material sequenced was peripheral blood, taken on day 0 of AZD1222 vaccination. The origin of the receptors is an adult in good health. Both conserved end residues are part of each CDR3. D genes are given only for firm matches. Not every row has a clone size; where given, it reads once, few, many or a size class.

V gene	D gene	clone size	J gene	CDR3 DNA	CDR3 protein
TRBV7-3	.	.	TRBJ1-3	TGTGCCAGCAGCTTCGCAGGAGCTGGAAACACCATATATTTT	CASSFAGAGNTIYF
TRBV10-1	TRBD1	.	TRBJ2-7	TGCGCCAGCAGTCGGGACAGGGACGGCGAGCAGTACTTC	CASSRDRDGEQYF
TRBV19	.	.	TRBJ2-1	TGTGCCAGTTCCCCATCGGATGAGCAGTTCTTC	CASSPSDEQFF
TRBV18	TRBD1	.	TRBJ2-6	TGTGCCAGCTCACTATCCGGGACAGGAATTCAAGCAGGGGCCAACGTCCTGACTTTC	CASSLSGTGIQAGANVLTF
TRBV7-2	.	.	TRBJ1-1	TGTGCCAGCAGCCACGTAGGGACAAGTATGAACACTGAAGCTTTCTTT	CASSHVGTSMNTEAFF
TRBV4-3	.	.	TRBJ1-3	TGCGCCAGCAGCCAAGTTCGAGGACAGCCGGGAAACACCATATATTTT	CASSQVRGQPGNTIYF
TRBV21-1	.	.	TRBJ1-6	TGTGCCAGCGTGGAAACAGGGAATTCACCCCTCCACTTT	CASVETGNSPLHF
TRBV27	TRBD1	.	TRBJ2-5	TGTGCCAGCAGTTTGGGACAGGGAGGCCAAGAGACCCAGTACTTC	CASSLGQGGQETQYF
TRBV3-1/TRBV3-2	TRBD1	.	TRBJ2-7	TGTGCCAGCAGCCCCGGGACAGGGTCCTACGAGCAGTACTTC	CASSPGTGSYEQYF
TRBV28	.	.	TRBJ1-5	TGTGCCAGCAGTTTAGGTTTGAACAGGGCCCAGCATTTT	CASSLGLNRAQHF
TRBV10-1	.	.	TRBJ2-2	TGCGCCAGCACGGGCGGTCCCACCGGGGAGCTGTTTTTT	CASTGGPTGELFF
TRBV30	.	.	TRBJ2-1	TGTGCCTGGAGTGACAGCAATGAGCAGTTCTTC	CAWSDSNEQFF
TRBV5-4	TRBD2	.	TRBJ2-5	TGTGCCAGCAGCTTGGAGGGGTCGGCCAGCGGGAGGGCAAAGACCCAGTACTTC	CASSLEGSASGRAKTQYF
TRBV24-1	.	once	TRBJ2-1	TGTGCCACCAGTGAAGCAAGGAATGAGCAGTTCTTC	CATSEARNEQFF
TRBV5-8	.	.	TRBJ2-7	TGTGCCAGCAGCTTGGAGGAAGGATCCTACGAGCAGTACTTC	CASSLEEGSYEQYF
TRBV5-8	.	.	TRBJ1-5	TGTGCCAGCAGCTCACATACGAACAGCAATCAGCCCCAGCATTTT	CASSSHTNSNQPQHF
TRBV4-2	TRBD2	.	TRBJ2-2	TGTGCCAGCAGCCAAGGGTCTAGCGGGTGGAACACCGGGGAGCTGTTTTTT	CASSQGSSGWNTGELFF
TRBV11-2	TRBD1	.	TRBJ2-1	TGTGCCAGCAGCTTAGTGGGCACAGGGGCCGCTTACAATGAGCAGTTCTTC	CASSLVGTGAAYNEQFF
TRBV19	.	.	TRBJ1-3	TGTGCCAGTCGACAGGTCTCTGGAAACACCATATATTTT	CASRQVSGNTIYF
TRBV10-2	TRBD1	.	TRBJ1-6	TGCGCCAGCGGGGGGACAGGGAATAATTCACCCCTCCACTTT	CASGGTGNNSPLHF
TRBV28	TRBD1	.	TRBJ1-2	TGTGCCAGCAGTCCAGGGACAGGGAGGAACTATGGCTACACCTTC	CASSPGTGRNYGYTF
TRBV5-6	TRBD2	.	TRBJ2-7	TGTGCCAGCAGCTCCGGACTAGCGGTTCCCTACGAGCAGTACTTC	CASSSGLAVPYEQYF
TRBV19	.	.	TRBJ1-2	TGTGCCAGTAGTATGTACGGGTCTAGCTATGGCTACACCTTC	CASSMYGSSYGYTF
TRBV27	TRBD2	.	TRBJ2-3	TGTGCCAGCAGTTTAATAGCGGGAGTAGATACGCAGTATTTT	CASSLIAGVDTQYF
TRBV7-9	.	.	TRBJ1-1	TGTGCCAGCGCCCCGGACGGGGACGAAACTTTCTTT	CASAPDGDETFF
TRBV4-3	TRBD2	.	TRBJ2-7	TGCGCCAGCAGCCAAGACGCTCAGCGGGAGCTAGACGATTACGAGCAGTACTTC	CASSQDAQRELDDYEQYF
TRBV5-5	.	.	TRBJ2-1	TGTGCCAGCAGGGGGGGTTTTGAGTACTCCTACAATGAGCAGTTCTTC	CASRGGFEYSYNEQFF
TRBV4-1	TRBD2	.	TRBJ2-7	TGCGCCAGCAGCCAACCCGGGACTACAAATAACGAGCAGTACTTC	CASSQPGTTNNEQYF
TRBV9	.	.	TRBJ2-7	TGTGCCAGCAGCGTAGTGCGGGAGCAGTACTTC	CASSVVREQYF